The present TCR beta chain was sequenced within a study of blood T cell repertoires in COVID-19. Profiled with immunoSEQ multiplex PCR; TCRdb holds only in-frame clones, not every one. This sample has roughly 150,000 clones, with approximately 85% found just once. The germline V gene has CDR1 MDHEN and CDR2 SYDVKM. The CDR3 totals 14 residues. The V end was cut by 7 bases, the J end by 0 bases, with 10 bases between. The sample was peripheral blood. The TCR sequence derives from a woman older than 75 with COVID-19, enrolled during active disease. This chain links TRBV28 with TRBJ2-1; D not certain. The CDR3 DNA is TGTGCCAGCACTAACGCTGGCTCCTACAATGAGCAGTTCTTC. Its protein product is CASTNAGSYNEQFF.